This TCR beta chain originates from a study of cytomegalovirus exposure and HLA in healthy donors. Overall study context: It was reported in a later analysis that the 120 or so validation repertoires used the same platform as the approximately 650 first-cohort repertoires.

This clone was recorded only once. The antigen is undetermined. Findings and caveats of the study: Testing in vitro showed a few CMV-associated chains specific for CMV antigens. Researchers counted 180 or so TCR beta chains as cytomegalovirus-associated.

V shed 5 bases, J shed 3 bases, and the junction held 3 bases outside the gene matches. Germline assignment: CDR1 MNHNY and CDR2 SVGAGI (reference sequence). CDR3 length: 15 residues. Here immunoSEQ multiplex PCR was the method, and the copy in TCRdb shows in-frame clones only, minus some. The table lists about 330,000 clones, around 87% of them singletons. Separate from the roughly 610-subject first cohort, the roughly 110-subject validation cohort was the one that the donors belonged to. This clonotype was sampled from a woman aged 30 to 39 in good health and CMV-seropositive. Sequences were obtained from PBMCs. The chain carries TRBV6-6 and TRBJ2-5, with TRBD2 identical over 13 bases. The DNA of the CDR3 is TGTGCCAGCAGTCTAGGACTAGCGGGAGAAGAGACCCAGTACTTC. It is translated as CASSLGLAGEETQYF.